The next 12 T cell receptor beta chains were all read from a single sample in a study of Tregs in tolerant kidney transplant recipients. The assay was immunoSEQ multiplex PCR, and TCRdb's table has in-frame clones only and misses some. The data show roughly 45,000 clones, with 91% seen just once and 0.55% to 0.75% held by the top ten. Material: Tregs from blood. These receptors all stem from a human donor in good health.

The rearrangement joins TRBV7-6 to TRBJ2-3; TRBD2 matches at 9 bases. Germline trimming cut 2 bases from V and 3 bases from J; bases unmatched to any gene: 3. The CDR3 runs to 15 residues. From germline, CDR1 is SGHVS and CDR2 FNYEAQ. Here the CDR3 reads CASSLSAGGTDTQYF. The CDR3 DNA follows: TGTGCCAGCAGCTTATCGGCGGGGGGGACAGATACGCAGTATTTT.

The chain recombines TRBV5-1 with TRBJ2-2, with 11 bases that match TRBD2. CDR1 SGHRS and CDR2 YFSETQ come from the germline V gene. V dropped 0 bases and J dropped 2; count of bases not matched to a gene: 12. CDR3 length equals 20 residues. The DNA for the CDR3 is TGCGCCAGCAGCTTGGCCCCAGGATCGGGACTAGCGGTAAACACCGGGGAGCTGTTTTTT. Its protein is CASSLAPGSGLAVNTGELFF.

The V and J genes are TRBV30 and TRBJ1-4; D gene uncertain. This CDR3 spans 13 amino acids. With 2 bases removed from V and 6 bases from J, the gap between germline ends came to 10 bases. Germline CDR1 GTSNPN, CDR2 SVGIG (reference sequence). CDR3 bases: TGTGCCTGGAGTAGGAGGCCTGATGAAAAACTGTTTTTT. It yields the protein CAWSRRPDEKLFF.

The rearrangement joins TRBV4-2 to TRBJ2-1, with TRBD2 as a possible D gene (6 bases). Germline-derived CDR1 and CDR2 are LGHNA and YNFKEQ. The CDR3 is 16 amino acids. Between the trimmed V and J ends, which lost 1 base and 1 base, there was a span of 11 bases. CDR3 loop: CASSQVSGSSYNEQFF. DNA of the CDR3: TGTGCCAGCAGCCAAGTTTCCGGGAGTTCCTACAATGAGCAGTTCTTC.

CDR3 nucleotides: TGTGCCAGCTCACCACGAGTAACTAGCGGGAGGGCCGACGAGCAGTACTTC. Translation: CASSPRVTSGRADEQYF. This chain uses TRBV18 with TRBJ2-7; 13 bases agree with TRBD2. Germline CDR1 and CDR2: KGHSH and LQKENI. The CDR3 covers 17 residues. V lost 1 base and J lost 5; bases outside the gene matches: 8.

The genes are TRBV29-1 and TRBJ1-4; 11 nucleotides align to TRBD1. Germline V gene data show CDR1 as SQVTM and CDR2 as ANQGSEA. The length of the CDR3 is 16 residues. The J segment lost 8 bases and the V segment lost 5 bases, leaving 13 bases of the junction unmatched. CDR3 sequence: CSVSRTGGAGLEKLFF. The CDR3 DNA follows: TGCAGCGTTTCCCGGACAGGGGGCGCCGGGTTGGAAAAACTGTTTTTT.

This clone was recorded once. The V and J genes are TRBV7-2 and TRBJ1-1, with D uncertain. Deletions cut 5 bases from V and 1 base from J, with 8 bases between. This CDR3 comprises 13 residues. Germline CDR1 is SGHTA and CDR2 is FQGNSA. CDR3 in DNA: TGTGCCAGCAGCCCATACAGGAACACTGAAGCTTTCTTT. Protein sequence: CASSPYRNTEAFF.

This chain joins TRBV18 and TRBJ1-4; D may be TRBD1 (6 bases). The ends were cut back, 5 bases at V and 1 base at J, with 11 bases in the middle. CDR3 length: 15 residues. Germline V lookup: CDR1 KGHSH, CDR2 LQKENI. This chain's CDR3 is CASSSRGGTNEKLFF. CDR3 sequence (DNA): TGTGCCAGCTCATCAAGAGGGGGAACTAATGAAAAACTGTTTTTT.

The chain couples TRBV15 to TRBJ1-2; maybe TRBD1 (6 bases). V lost 0 bases and J 6 bases, leaving 11 bases between the germline ends. The CDR3 extends over 14 amino acids. Germline CDR1 and CDR2: LNHNV and YYDKDF (reference sequence). DNA for the CDR3: TGTGCCACCAGCAGAGAGTACAGGGACCATGGCTACACCTTC. Translation gives CATSREYRDHGYTF. Based on the CDR3 plus reference TRBV15 and TRBJ1-2, the full variable domain is DAMVIQNPRYQVTQFGKPVTLSCSQTLNHNVMYWYQQKSSQAPKLLFHYYDKDFNNEADTPDNFQSRRPNTSFCFLDIRSPGLGDTAMYLCATSREYRDHGYTFGSGTRLTVV.

This rearrangement joins TRBV5-1 to TRBJ2-2; 14 bases line up with TRBD2. The CDR3 contains 18 residues. Unmatched junction bases numbered 5, after V lost 1 base and J lost 3 bases. Germline V CDR1 and CDR2: SGHRS, YFSETQ. The CDR3 DNA reads TGCGCCAGCAGCTTGCGACTAGCGGGAGGGCCGGACACCGGGGAGCTGTTTTTT. Translation gives CASSLRLAGGPDTGELFF.

The chain combines TRBV6-5 with TRBJ1-1; D may be TRBD1 (6 bases). Deletions cut 6 bases from V and 4 bases from J, with 12 bases between. Germline V lookup: CDR1 MNHEY, CDR2 SVGAGI. The CDR3 covers 13 residues. For the CDR3, the DNA is TGTGCCAGCAGCCCCCAGGGGATCACTGAAGCTTTCTTT. Residues: CASSPQGITEAFF.

This clone is a singleton in its sample. V usage is TRBV18 and J usage is TRBJ2-3; D assignment may be TRBD1 or TRBD2 (5 bases each). V was clipped by 5 bases and J by 5 bases, with 8 bases between them. This CDR3 contains 12 residues. Germline V gene lookup returns CDR1 KGHSH and CDR2 LQKENI. The CDR3, as DNA: TGTGCCAGCTCAAAGGGACGAGATACGCAGTATTTT. It is translated as CASSKGRDTQYF.